The 4 T cell receptor beta chains presented below share a single source sample, sequenced in a study of blood T cell repertoires in COVID-19. Sequenced by immunoSEQ multiplex PCR; TCRdb stores in-frame clones only, minus some. The sample carries hundreds of thousands of clones, approximately 82% recorded once. Sequencing input: PBMCs or T cells enriched from blood (not recorded which). All receptors come from a man in his forties who had been exposed to COVID-19.

The CDR3 loop reads CASSLTSGRSDTQYF. The CDR3 nucleotides read TGCGCCAGCAGTCTGACTAGCGGGAGGTCCGATACGCAGTATTTT. The chain is built from TRBV10-2 and TRBJ2-3, with TRBD2 matching 13 bases. Germline V gene data show CDR1 as WSHSY and CDR2 as SAAADI. The CDR3 consists of 15 residues. V shed 5 bases and J 6 bases; nucleotides not matched to a gene: 5.

The gene calls are TRBV19 and TRBJ2-5, with D unresolved. This CDR3 region has 13 residues. CDR1 is LNHDA and CDR2 is SQIVND in the germline V gene (reference sequence). V shed 5 bases and J shed 5 bases, with 12 bases lying between them. CDR3 DNA: TGTGCCAGTAGTTCTGTGTTTCCGGAGACCCAGTACTTC. This gives the protein CASSSVFPETQYF.

This clone was seen a single time. The chain recombines TRBV29-1 with TRBJ2-1; D is possibly TRBD1 (5 bases). The CDR3 extends over 11 amino acids. CDR1 SQVTM and CDR2 ANQGSEA come from the germline V gene. The V end lost 2 bases, the J end lost 10 bases, and 9 bases lay between the germline ends. In DNA form, the CDR3 reads TGCAGCGTTGAAAAGACAGCCGAGCAGTTCTTC. Translated, it gives CSVEKTAEQFF.

The gene calls are TRBV11-1 and TRBJ2-3; D unclear. Germline loops: CDR1 SGHAT, CDR2 FQDESV (reference sequence). The V gene lost 1 base and the J gene lost 2 bases, with 13 bases spanning the gap. The CDR3 runs 16 residues. The CDR3 loop is CASSLVSRRDTDTQYF. In nucleotides, the CDR3 is TGTGCCAGCAGCTTAGTTTCAAGGAGAGACACAGATACGCAGTATTTT.